These 2 T cell receptor beta chains came from one sample sequenced in a study of shared clonotypes between healthy human individuals. Clones were read by immunoSEQ multiplex PCR, and TCRdb kept only the in-frame ones, dropping some. The repertoire holds about 770,000 clones, with 55% to 75% as singletons. Sequenced: memory CD4+ T cells sorted from blood. Subset of the sample: CD45RA-negative fraction. Receptors were obtained from a woman in her twenties or thirties in good health.

V and J are TRBV7-6 and TRBJ2-1; D is possibly TRBD1 or TRBD2 (6 bases each). Germline V gives CDR1 SGHVS, CDR2 FNYEAQ. The V gene lost 1 base and the J gene lost 1 base, with 11 bases spanning the gap. The CDR3 is made up of 16 amino acids. The CDR3, as DNA: TGTGCCAGCAGCTTAGTAGGGGGAGGATCCTACAATGAGCAGTTCTTC. Translated: CASSLVGGGSYNEQFF.

V gene TRBV18 combines with J gene TRBJ1-1, with 7 nucleotides matching TRBD1. CDR3 length: 16 residues. V gave up 4 bases and J gave up 3 bases; unmatched junction bases: 11. Per germline, CDR1 KGHSH and CDR2 LQKENI. CDR3: CASSQKGRGRDTEAFF. As DNA, the CDR3 is TGTGCCAGCTCACAAAAAGGAAGGGGGCGCGACACTGAAGCTTTCTTT.